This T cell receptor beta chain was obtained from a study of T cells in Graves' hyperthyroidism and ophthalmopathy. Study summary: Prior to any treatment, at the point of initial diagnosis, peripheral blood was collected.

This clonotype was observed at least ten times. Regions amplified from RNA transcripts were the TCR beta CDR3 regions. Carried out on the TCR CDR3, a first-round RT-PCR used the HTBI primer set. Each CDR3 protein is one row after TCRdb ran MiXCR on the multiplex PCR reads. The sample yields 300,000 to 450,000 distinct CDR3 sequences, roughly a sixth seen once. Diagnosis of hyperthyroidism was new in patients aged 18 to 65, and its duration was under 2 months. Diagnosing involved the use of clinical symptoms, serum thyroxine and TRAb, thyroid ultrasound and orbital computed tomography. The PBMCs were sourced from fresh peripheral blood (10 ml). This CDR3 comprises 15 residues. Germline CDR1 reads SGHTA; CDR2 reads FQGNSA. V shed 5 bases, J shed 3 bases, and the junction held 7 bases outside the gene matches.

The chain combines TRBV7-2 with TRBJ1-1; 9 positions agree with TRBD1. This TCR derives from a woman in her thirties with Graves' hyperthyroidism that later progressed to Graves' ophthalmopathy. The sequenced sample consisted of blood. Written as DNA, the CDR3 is TGTGCCAGCAGCCCCGGGACAGGGAGTTACACTGAAGCTTTCTTT. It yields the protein CASSPGTGSYTEAFF.